The 22 T cell receptor beta chains presented below share a single source sample, sequenced in a study of blood T cell repertoires in COVID-19. Only in-frame clones appear in the TCRdb table, and some are missing; sequencing was by immunoSEQ multiplex PCR. The sample shows fewer than 200,000 clones, about 89% of them seen only once. What was sequenced was peripheral blood. Receptor source: a man aged 40-50 years with active or convalescent COVID-19.

The chain employs TRBV30 and TRBJ1-3, with 8 bases lining up with TRBD1. The CDR3 sequence is 14 residues long. CDR1 and CDR2 (germline): GTSNPN, SVGIG (reference sequence). V trimming: 4 bases; J trimming: 2 bases; junction bases outside the gene matches: 4. The CDR3 region is CAWTRTGTGNTIYF. CDR3 DNA: TGTGCCTGGACCCGGACAGGGACTGGAAACACCATATATTTT. Variable domain in full (rest from reference TRBV30 and TRBJ1-3): SQTIHQWPATLVQPVGSPLSLECTVEGTSNPNLYWYRQAAGRGLQLLFYSVGIGQISSEVPQNLSASRPQDRQFILSSKKLLLSDSGFYLCAWTRTGTGNTIYFGEGSWLTVV.

The chain uses TRBV4-2 and TRBJ1-2, with D possibly matching TRBD1 (6 bases). Germline V CDR1 and CDR2: LGHNA, YNFKEQ. This CDR3 comprises 14 residues. The V end lost 2 bases, the J end lost 4 bases, and 11 bases lay between the germline ends. The CDR3 reads CASSQRTDFYGYTF. The DNA for the CDR3 is TGTGCCAGCAGCCAACGGACAGATTTCTATGGCTACACCTTC.

V usage is TRBV5-1 and J usage is TRBJ1-1; a weak D match, TRBD1 (5 bases). V was pared by 3 bases and J by 1 base, with 7 bases between. The CDR3 contains 13 residues. Looked up from germline, CDR1 is SGHRS and CDR2 is YFSETQ. CDR3 sequence: CASSSQGNTEAFF. Here the CDR3 DNA reads TGCGCCAGCAGCTCCCAGGGGAACACTGAAGCTTTCTTT.

This clone was picked up many times. The chain has TRBV28 and TRBJ1-6; a weak D match, TRBD1 (6 bases). The CDR3 contains 15 residues. The V gene's germline CDR1 is MDHEN and CDR2 SYDVKM. Trimming cost V 7 bases and J 7 bases, with 17 bases left between them. The CDR3 DNA follows: TGTGCCAGCACCCTAGAAGGGGGTGGGAATTCACCCCTCCACTTT. This sequence encodes CASTLEGGGNSPLHF.

The chain is built from TRBV19 and TRBJ1-1; D uncertain. The CDR3 is 16 residues long. Trimming pared 6 bases from V and 1 base from J, leaving 18 bases between. The germline CDR1 and CDR2 sequences are LNHDA and SQIVND (reference sequence). CDR3 sequence reads: CASRSAVLEPNTEAFF. The CDR3 coding sequence is TGTGCCAGTAGAAGTGCCGTATTGGAGCCGAACACTGAAGCTTTCTTT.

The chain is built from TRBV24-1 and TRBJ2-6; possibly TRBD1 for D (5 bases). Trimming removed 7 bases at V and 0 bases at J, with 12 bases between. Germline V CDR1 and CDR2: KGHDR, SFDVKD. The CDR3 covers 16 residues. As DNA, the CDR3 is TGTGCCACCAGCCCTCGACAGATCTCTGGGGCCAACGTCCTGACTTTC. Translated, it gives CATSPRQISGANVLTF.

V gene TRBV19 combines with J gene TRBJ1-1; D may be TRBD1 (5 bases). This CDR3 is 13 amino acids long. From germline, CDR1 is LNHDA and CDR2 SQIVND (reference sequence). V was trimmed by 5 bases and J by 1 base, leaving 8 bases between them. CDR3 nucleotide sequence: TGTGCCAGTAGTGGAAGGGGGAACACTGAAGCTTTCTTT. Translated, it gives CASSGRGNTEAFF.

This sequence joins TRBV30 and TRBJ2-5, with a weak D call TRBD1 (6 bases). The germline V and J ends were trimmed by 1 base and 2 bases, with 8 bases remaining between them. This CDR3 is 13 amino acids long. Per the germline V gene, CDR1 is GTSNPN and CDR2 is SVGIG (reference sequence). The CDR3 spells CAWSDGQQETQYF. The CDR3 DNA follows: TGTGCCTGGAGTGACGGACAGCAAGAGACCCAGTACTTC.

The chain is built from TRBV20-1 and TRBJ2-5, with 7 bases fitting TRBD1. Losses at the gene ends were 6 bases for V and 5 bases for J; bases not matched to a gene: 12. Germline CDR1 DFQATT, CDR2 SNEGSKA (reference sequence). The CDR3 contains 14 residues. DNA of the CDR3: TGCAGTGCGAGTCCGGGACAGACTTGGGAGACCCAGTACTTC. Translation: CSASPGQTWETQYF.

The chain has TRBV5-1 and TRBJ2-7; 7 positions agree with TRBD2. V lost 4 bases and J lost 2; bases outside the gene matches: 3. The length of the CDR3 is 13 residues. Germline-derived CDR1 and CDR2 are SGHRS and YFSETQ. CDR3 coding DNA: TGCGCCAGCAGCAGGGAGGGCCCCTACGAGCAGTACTTC. It translates to CASSREGPYEQYF.

The chain uses TRBV6-2 or TRBV6-3 and TRBJ2-2; 8 bases are a match to TRBD2. Germline V gene data show CDR1 as MNHEY and CDR2 as SVGEGT. The ends lost 2 bases at V and 7 bases at J; junction bases unmatched: 9. CDR3 size: 16 residues. The CDR3 loop is CASSYRRGARGGELFF. The CDR3, as DNA: TGTGCCAGCAGTTACCGGCGGGGGGCGAGGGGCGGGGAGCTGTTTTTT.

The rearrangement uses TRBV5-4 and TRBJ1-2; D is unclear. CDR3 size: 15 residues. V lost 5 bases and J 0 bases, leaving 14 bases between the germline ends. The germline V gene has CDR1 SGHNT and CDR2 YYREEE (reference sequence). The CDR3 region is CASRGVTWPNYGYTF. In nucleotides, the CDR3 is TGTGCCAGCAGGGGCGTGACATGGCCTAACTATGGCTACACCTTC.

The chain employs TRBV28 and TRBJ1-2, with a tentative D call TRBD1 (6 bases). CDR3 size: 13 residues. The germline V gene encodes CDR1 MDHEN and CDR2 SYDVKM. Deletions cut 6 bases from V and 2 bases from J, with 10 bases between. This chain's CDR3 is CASRRQENYGYTF. Here the CDR3 DNA reads TGTGCCAGCAGGAGACAGGAGAACTATGGCTACACCTTC.

This rearrangement joins TRBV5-1 to TRBJ2-7; TRBD1 might be the D (6 bases). V was clipped by 4 bases and J by 7 bases, with 27 bases between them. CDR1 and CDR2 (germline): SGHRS, YFSETQ. The CDR3 runs to 17 residues. CDR3 nucleotides: TGCGCCAGCAGCGTTACCCCTATTTCCGGGACACCATCGGAGCAGTACTTC. Its protein product is CASSVTPISGTPSEQYF.

This chain joins TRBV6-6 and TRBJ1-2; the match to TRBD1 covers 8 bases. Trimming at V came to 6 bases and at J to 8 bases, leaving 14 bases not matched to a gene. The CDR3 is made up of 15 amino acids. Per the germline V gene, CDR1 is MNHNY and CDR2 is SVGAGI (reference sequence). In nucleotides, the CDR3 is TGTGCCAGCAGGCGGACAGGGTTGGAGTTTACGGGCTACACCTTC. This translates into CASRRTGLEFTGYTF.

This chain joins TRBV6-6 and TRBJ1-1, with D perhaps matching TRBD1 (6 bases). Germline loops: CDR1 MNHNY, CDR2 SVGAGI (reference sequence). CDR3 length equals 12 residues. Trimming left V 6 bases short and J 5 bases short, with 10 bases between. The CDR3 loop reads CASRDQGTEAFF. The CDR3 nucleotides are TGTGCCAGCAGAGATCAGGGGACTGAAGCTTTCTTT.

J is TRBJ1-1 and V is TRBV7-9; D might be TRBD1 (5 bases). Trimming left V 2 bases short and J 0 bases short, with 16 bases between. CDR3 size: 17 residues. Germline CDR1 and CDR2: SEHNR and FQNEAQ (reference sequence). The DNA for the CDR3 is TGTGCCAGCAGCTTACAGGGAGGATTAGGATTGAACACTGAAGCTTTCTTT. The encoded protein is CASSLQGGLGLNTEAFF.

The chain links TRBV6-2 or TRBV6-3 to TRBJ1-6; 9 bases align to TRBD1. Germline V gene sequence: CDR1 MNHEY, CDR2 SVGEGT. V was clipped by 5 bases and J by 6 bases; unmatched bases: 2. The CDR3 length is 14 residues. As DNA, the CDR3 is TGTGCCAGCAGTGCGGGACAGGGTAATTCACCCCTCCACTTT. Amino acids: CASSAGQGNSPLHF.

Only one count was recorded for this clone. The chain combines TRBV9 with TRBJ1-1, with a weak D call TRBD1 (6 bases). With 0 bases removed from V and 3 bases from J, the gap between germline ends came to 9 bases. This CDR3 is 14 amino acids long. CDR1 and CDR2 (germline): SGDLS, YYNGEE. In nucleotides, the CDR3 is TGTGCCAGCAGCGTAGCAGGGGATGACACTGAAGCTTTCTTT. It encodes CASSVAGDDTEAFF.

The table lists this clone with a few counts. This chain joins TRBV6-5 and TRBJ1-6; D is perhaps TRBD1 (6 bases). Trimming left V 5 bases short and J 7 bases short, with 15 bases between. The germline V gene encodes CDR1 MNHEY and CDR2 SVGAGI. This CDR3 is 15 amino acids long. CDR3 residues: CASSPGAPWNSPLHF. In DNA, the CDR3 is TGTGCCAGCAGTCCAGGGGCCCCCTGGAATTCACCCCTCCACTTT.

The J gene is TRBJ1-5, the V gene TRBV19; tentative D call: TRBD1 (5 bases). In germline, CDR1 is LNHDA, CDR2 SQIVND (reference sequence). The CDR3 is 13 residues long. V dropped 7 bases and J dropped 6 bases, with 13 bases sitting between them. The DNA for the CDR3 is TGTGCCAGTAATGAGCAGGGCGGTCAGCCCCAGCATTTT. Translation: CASNEQGGQPQHF. The full variable domain, with the rest looked up from reference TRBV19 and TRBJ1-5, is DGGITQSPKYLFRKEGQNVTLSCEQNLNHDAMYWYRQDPGQGLRLIYYSQIVNDFQKGDIAEGYSVSREKKESFPLTVTSAQKNPTAFYLCASNEQGGQPQHFGDGTRLSIL.

The rearrangement links TRBV3-1 (or the pseudogene TRBV3-2) to TRBJ2-7; possibly TRBD2 for D (5 bases). Looked up from germline, CDR1 is LGHDT and CDR2 is YNNKEL (reference sequence). This CDR3 is 14 amino acids long. Between the trimmed V and J ends, which lost 3 bases and 5 bases, there was a span of 14 bases. CDR3 nucleotide sequence: TGTGCCAGCAGCCAGGAAAACCGGGAAAACGAGCAGTACTTC. Residues: CASSQENRENEQYF.